This paragraph reports one T cell receptor beta chain. What it recognizes is unknown. The germline V and J ends were trimmed by 3 bases and 0 bases, with 11 bases remaining between them. Germline V lookup: CDR1 MNHEY, CDR2 SMNVEV (reference sequence). This CDR3 is built from 15 residues. The sample is drawn from a study of CD8 T cells in Susac syndrome. Points from the study as a whole: CD8+ clones in Susac expanded most in TEMRA cells and active patients.

The RNA input was 0.5 to 1 ug, and it was reverse transcribed with random hexamers. Amplification of the TCR beta CDR3 was carried out by immunoSEQ multiplex PCR, which spanned a total of 54 Vbeta and 13 Jbeta segments. One entry per CDR3 protein results from TCRdb running MiXCR on the immunoSEQ multiplex PCR reads. Here the sample spans about 130,000 distinct CDR3 sequences, 85% to 95% being singletons. Source material: CD8+ T cells from PBMCs. This receptor was identified in a human donor with Susac syndrome. The chain is built from TRBV27 and TRBJ1-1, with D perhaps TRBD1 (5 bases). The CDR3 sequence: CASSLGRPMNTEAFF. DNA for the CDR3: TGTGCCAGCAGTTTGGGACGCCCAATGAACACTGAAGCTTTCTTT.